This paragraph reports one T cell receptor beta chain. Its antigen is not known. The sample originates from a study of shared clonotypes between healthy human individuals. Study-wide background: Aged between 18 and 49, the donors were a couple of women and three men. Points from the study as a whole: Investigators collected only blood, and repertoires in tissues likely differ.

Germline CDR1 and CDR2: SGHDT and YYEEEE. This CDR3 region has 15 residues. The ends were cut back, 4 bases at V and 3 bases at J, with 17 bases in the middle. The table came from immunoSEQ multiplex PCR; TCRdb's copy has only in-frame clones and leaves some out. Among around 450,000 clones listed, about four fifths were seen once. The sequenced material came from PBMCs. The clonotype comes from a woman aged 35 to 49 in good health. Some clones in this sample may be carry-over from other donors' samples. The V and J genes are TRBV5-6 and TRBJ2-7; tentatively, D is TRBD2 (5 bases). The CDR3 protein is CASSPLLGEFYEQYF. CDR3 nucleotide sequence: TGTGCCAGCAGCCCTCTGTTGGGAGAATTCTACGAGCAGTACTTC.